These T cell receptor beta chains were read from a single sample in a study of molecular identifiers for immune sequencing clone quantification. TCRdb itself ran the PCR reads through MiXCR, one entry per CDR3 protein. The profile covers about 640,000 distinct CDR3 sequences, with just under 20% appearing a single time and roughly 0.83% taken by the ten largest. Sequencing was done on a sample of naive CD8+ T cells from blood, with Jurkat cell RNA spiked in. Receptors originate from a human donor in good health. Some libraries in this study had Jurkat cell RNA spiked in. CDR3s include the opening cysteine and the closing phenylalanine or tryptophan. The D gene is left open where the match is weak. The size field is filled for only some rows; it gives once, few, many or a size class.

D: -
J: TRBJ2-1
V: TRBV12-3/TRBV12-4
size: many
CDR3: CASSHSGGEQFF
DNA: TGTGCCAGCAGCCATAGCGGAGGTGAGCAGTTCTTC

D: -
J: TRBJ2-2
V: TRBV10-2
size: -
CDR3: CASSWKRENTGELFF
DNA: TGCGCCAGCAGTTGGAAAAGGGAGAACACCGGGGAGCTGTTTTTT

D: TRBD2
J: TRBJ2-1
V: TRBV5-1
size: -
CDR3: CASSLALGLASNEQFF
DNA: TGCGCCAGCAGCTTGGCTTTGGGACTAGCATCCAATGAGCAGTTCTTC

D: -
J: TRBJ2-7
V: TRBV6-6
size: many
CDR3: CASSYRQGNEQYF
DNA: TGTGCCAGCAGTTACAGGCAGGGCAACGAGCAGTACTTC

D: -
J: TRBJ2-7
V: TRBV6-1
size: many
CDR3: CASMLGGRLGSMGQYF
DNA: TGTGCCAGCATGCTGGGTGGCAGGTTGGGATCGATGGGGCAGTACTTC

D: TRBD2
J: TRBJ2-2
V: TRBV28
size: few
CDR3: CASSPHTGLAGGVKNTGELFF
DNA: TGTGCCAGCAGTCCCCATACGGGACTAGCGGGGGGTGTTAAAAACACCGGGGAGCTGTTTTTT

D: -
J: TRBJ2-7
V: TRBV27
size: many
CDR3: CASKVGGATYEQYF
DNA: TGTGCCAGCAAAGTGGGGGGGGCTACCTACGAGCAGTACTTC

D: -
J: TRBJ2-5
V: TRBV2
size: many
CDR3: CASAEETRYQETQYF
DNA: TGTGCCAGCGCCGAGGAGACCCGGTACCAAGAGACCCAGTACTTC

D: -
J: TRBJ1-2
V: TRBV29-1
size: many
CDR3: CSVVGDPPHGYTF
DNA: TGCAGCGTTGTTGGGGACCCTCCCCATGGCTACACCTTC

D: -
J: TRBJ2-1
V: TRBV11-3
size: few
CDR3: CASSSRRDEQFF
DNA: TGTGCCAGCAGCTCGCGCCGGGATGAGCAGTTCTTC

D: -
J: TRBJ1-1
V: TRBV10-3
size: many
CDR3: CAISESTATNTEAFF
DNA: TGTGCCATCAGTGAGTCGACAGCCACAAACACTGAAGCTTTCTTT

D: -
J: TRBJ1-6
V: TRBV21-1
size: few
CDR3: CASSRDFLYNSPLHF
DNA: TGTGCCAGCAGCAGGGATTTCCTCTATAATTCACCCCTCCACTTT

D: TRBD1
J: TRBJ2-3
V: TRBV19
size: few
CDR3: CASSIGTGFDDTQYF
DNA: TGTGCCAGTAGTATTGGGACAGGGTTCGATGATACGCAGTATTTT

D: -
J: TRBJ1-1
V: TRBV29-1
size: many
CDR3: CSVEDQGRGAFF
DNA: TGCAGCGTTGAAGACCAGGGGCGAGGAGCTTTCTTT

D: -
J: TRBJ2-1
V: TRBV24-1
size: many
CDR3: CATSEDNEQFF
DNA: TGTGCCACCAGTGAAGACAATGAGCAGTTCTTC

D: TRBD2
J: TRBJ2-4
V: TRBV23-1
size: many
CDR3: CARPTEVLAGRHIQYF
DNA: TGCGCCAGACCGACGGAGGTACTAGCGGGTCGCCACATTCAGTACTTC

D: -
J: TRBJ2-3
V: TRBV21-1
size: few
CDR3: CASSILAGGGTQYF
DNA: TGTGCCAGCAGCATACTAGCGGGGGGGGGTACGCAGTATTTT